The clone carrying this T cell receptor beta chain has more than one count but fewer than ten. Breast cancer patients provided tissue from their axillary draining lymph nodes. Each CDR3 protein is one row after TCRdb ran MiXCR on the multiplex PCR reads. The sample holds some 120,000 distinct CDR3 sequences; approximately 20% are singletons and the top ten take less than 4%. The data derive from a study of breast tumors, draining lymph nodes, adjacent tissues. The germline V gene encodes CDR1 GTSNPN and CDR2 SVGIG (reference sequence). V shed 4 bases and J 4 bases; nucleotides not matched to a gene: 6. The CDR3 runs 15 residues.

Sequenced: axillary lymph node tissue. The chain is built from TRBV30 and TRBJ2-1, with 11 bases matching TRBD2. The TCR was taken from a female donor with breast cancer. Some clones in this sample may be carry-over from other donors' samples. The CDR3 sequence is CAWTAGTSGYNEQFF. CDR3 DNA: TGTGCCTGGACTGCCGGGACTAGCGGTTACAATGAGCAGTTCTTC.